Listed below are T cell receptor beta chains from one sample, sequenced in a study of PD-L1 blockade in urothelial cancer. Sequenced by immunoSEQ multiplex PCR; TCRdb stores in-frame clones only, minus some. The data hold more than 90,000 clones, with less than 95% observed a single time. The sample consisted of PBMCs, taken around atezolizumab (anti-PD-L1) treatment. Receptor source: a man aged 55 to 69 with urothelial cancer. The CDR3 runs from the conserved cysteine through the conserved F or W. The D gene is left open where the match is weak. Expanded clones are given a class, and other clones once, few, many or no size at all.

clone_size d_call j_call v_call cdr3_aa cdr3_nt
few - TRBJ2-7 TRBV6-5 CASSYSPGFGTYEQYF TGTGCCAGCAGTTACTCCCCGGGTTTCGGGACCTACGAGCAGTACTTC
- - TRBJ2-1 TRBV9 CASSDPRREQFF TGTGCCAGCTCCGACCCGAGGAGAGAGCAGTTCTTC
- TRBD2 TRBJ2-2 TRBV11-2 CASSRGGSGGNTGELFF TGTGCCAGCAGCCGTGGGGGTAGCGGGGGTAACACCGGGGAGCTGTTTTTT
- - TRBJ2-3 TRBV28 CASSLLRGSSTDTQYF TGTGCCAGCAGTTTATTGAGGGGGTCCAGCACAGATACGCAGTATTTT
- TRBD1 TRBJ1-2 TRBV10-3 CAIRRQGADYGYTF TGTGCCATCAGAAGACAGGGCGCGGACTATGGCTACACCTTC
- TRBD2 TRBJ2-2 TRBV11-2 CASSPSSGRASGELFF TGTGCCAGCAGCCCCTCTAGCGGGAGGGCCTCCGGGGAGCTGTTTTTT
few - TRBJ2-5 TRBV4-2 CASSQDDRLSGTQYF TGTGCCAGCAGCCAAGATGACAGGCTGAGTGGGACCCAGTACTTC
once - TRBJ2-5 TRBV30 CAWSVAETQYF TGTGCCTGGAGTGTGGCCGAGACCCAGTACTTC
- TRBD2 TRBJ2-1 TRBV4-2 CASSHTSGGSSYNEQFF TGTGCCAGCAGCCATACTAGCGGGGGCTCCTCCTACAATGAGCAGTTCTTC
- - TRBJ2-1 TRBV9 CASSAIGGTRAEFF TGTGCCAGCAGCGCCATAGGCGGGACCCGCGCGGAGTTCTTC
- TRBD2 TRBJ2-3 TRBV5-4 CASSIGLAGTEDTQYF TGTGCCAGCAGCATCGGACTAGCGGGGACGGAGGATACGCAGTATTTT
once TRBD1 TRBJ2-3 TRBV10-2 CASSERGQGVTDTQYF TGCGCCAGCAGTGAGAGGGGGCAGGGGGTCACAGATACGCAGTATTTT
- TRBD1 TRBJ2-5 TRBV5-1 CASSSGQLRSMGETQYF TGCGCCAGCAGCTCGGGACAGCTAAGATCTATGGGAGAGACCCAGTACTTC
- - TRBJ2-1 TRBV5-4 CASSLGRGRDNEQFF TGTGCCAGCAGCTTGGGGAGGGGGCGGGACAATGAGCAGTTCTTC
once - TRBJ2-7 TRBV4-3 CASSLNRDSYEQYF TGCGCCAGCAGCCTAAACAGGGACTCCTACGAGCAGTACTTC
- - TRBJ1-1 TRBV7-2 CASSEEFGNTEAFF TGTGCCAGCAGCGAAGAGTTTGGTAACACTGAAGCTTTCTTT
- - TRBJ2-2 TRBV9 CASSVAGGANTGELFF TGTGCCAGCAGCGTAGCTGGCGGGGCGAACACCGGGGAGCTGTTTTTT
- TRBD2 TRBJ2-1 TRBV5-1 CASSLARREETSGQFF TGCGCCAGCAGCTTGGCCCGGAGGGAGGAGACTAGCGGACAGTTCTTC
- TRBD1 TRBJ1-2 TRBV19 CASSTRHRGSNYGYTF TGTGCCAGTAGTACCCGCCACAGGGGCTCGAACTATGGCTACACCTTC
- - TRBJ2-1 TRBV5-1 CASSLEDGRGIHNEQFF TGCGCCAGCAGCTTGGAGGATGGGCGGGGAATTCACAATGAGCAGTTCTTC
- - TRBJ2-4 TRBV30 CAWSGRRSGNIQYF TGTGCCTGGAGTGGGCGCCGGTCAGGTAACATTCAGTACTTC
- TRBD1 TRBJ2-5 TRBV5-3 CARSLSSGQDQETQYF TGTGCCAGAAGCCTCTCCTCGGGACAGGATCAAGAGACCCAGTACTTC
- - TRBJ2-1 TRBV28 CASSLLDEQFF TGTGCCAGCAGTTTACTCGATGAGCAGTTCTTC
- - TRBJ1-1 TRBV11-3 CASSLDSRTRAFF TGTGCCAGCAGCTTAGACTCCAGGACAAGGGCTTTCTTT
- - TRBJ2-2 TRBV30 CAWSKGITGELFF TGTGCCTGGAGTAAGGGGATAACCGGGGAGCTGTTTTTT
once - TRBJ1-2 TRBV7-2 CASSLGRADYGYTF TGTGCCAGCAGCTTAGGCAGGGCGGACTATGGCTACACCTTC
few - TRBJ1-4 TRBV5-1 CASSSSGDPNEKLFF TGCGCCAGCAGCTCTTCAGGGGACCCTAATGAAAAACTGTTTTTT
- TRBD2 TRBJ2-3 TRBV6-1 CASSEETSGWTDTQYF TGTGCCAGCAGTGAAGAGACTAGCGGGTGGACAGATACGCAGTATTTT
- TRBD2 TRBJ2-3 TRBV7-9 CASSLPAGGTDTQYF TGTGCCAGCAGCTTACCAGCGGGGGGGACAGATACGCAGTATTTT
- TRBD2 TRBJ2-5 TRBV5-4 CASSTGLAGGPEETQYF TGTGCCAGCAGCACGGGACTAGCGGGAGGACCCGAAGAGACCCAGTACTTC
- TRBD1 TRBJ1-2 TRBV5-4 CASASFPGTEKVYGYTF TGTGCCAGCGCCTCCTTCCCCGGGACAGAAAAAGTCTATGGCTACACCTTC
- TRBD1 TRBJ1-1 TRBV28 CASGLGQGNTEAFF TGTGCCAGCGGGCTTGGACAGGGGAACACTGAAGCTTTCTTT
once - TRBJ1-2 TRBV4-2 CASSQDLRVNYGYTF TGTGCCAGCAGCCAAGATCTTCGGGTGAACTATGGCTACACCTTC
- TRBD2 TRBJ2-2 TRBV7-8 CASSQGLAGVADTGELFF TGTGCCAGCAGCCAAGGACTAGCGGGAGTAGCTGACACCGGGGAGCTGTTTTTT
- - TRBJ1-4 TRBV7-7 CASSLDRGEKLFF TGTGCCAGCAGCTTAGATCGAGGGGAAAAACTGTTTTTT
- TRBD2 TRBJ2-7 TRBV28 CASSSPGTSGNNEQYF TGTGCCAGCAGTTCACCCGGGACTAGCGGGAACAACGAGCAGTACTTC
- TRBD1 TRBJ1-2 TRBV9 CASSGRDRAVEGYTF TGTGCCAGCAGCGGCCGGGACAGGGCTGTTGAAGGCTACACCTTC
- TRBD2 TRBJ2-7 TRBV4-3 CASSHLTSSGEQYF TGCGCCAGCAGCCACTTGACTAGCAGCGGCGAGCAGTACTTC
- - TRBJ2-5 TRBV28 CASSLAAGRETQYF TGTGCCAGCAGTTTAGCGGCAGGGAGGGAGACCCAGTACTTC
- - TRBJ2-7 TRBV21-1 CASSKVGQGVPYEQYF TGTGCCAGCAGCAAAGTAGGACAGGGGGTTCCCTACGAGCAGTACTTC
- TRBD1 TRBJ1-1 TRBV11-2 CASSLDTWGQTYTEAFF TGTGCCAGCAGCTTAGATACCTGGGGACAGACGTACACTGAAGCTTTCTTT
- TRBD1 TRBJ1-2 TRBV6-6 CASSYSDREDGYTF TGTGCCAGCAGTTACTCGGACAGGGAAGATGGCTACACCTTC
once - TRBJ1-1 TRBV19 CASYPRGYTEAFF TGTGCCAGTTACCCCCGGGGATACACTGAAGCTTTCTTT
- TRBD2 TRBJ2-7 TRBV5-4 CASSLLLAAGSYEQYF TGTGCCAGCAGCCTCCTCCTAGCGGCCGGCTCCTACGAGCAGTACTTC
- - TRBJ2-3 TRBV6-5 CASSYGGGTDTQYF TGTGCCAGCAGTTACGGCGGGGGCACAGATACGCAGTATTTT
- - TRBJ1-5 TRBV18 CASSPTGGSLYQPQHF TGTGCCAGCTCACCAACCGGGGGGTCACTCTATCAGCCCCAGCATTTT
- TRBD1 TRBJ2-7 TRBV5-1 CASSPGQGHEQYF TGCGCCAGCAGCCCGGGACAGGGCCACGAGCAGTACTTC
- TRBD2 TRBJ2-1 TRBV29-1 CSAWTLTGTSGRLGNEQFF TGCAGCGCCTGGACTCTAACAGGAACTAGCGGGAGATTAGGCAATGAGCAGTTCTTC
once - TRBJ1-2 TRBV14 CASSQSGVGGYTF TGTGCCAGCAGCCAATCAGGGGTTGGCGGCTACACCTTC